The 21 T cell receptor beta chains listed next were all sequenced from one sample in a study of cytomegalovirus exposure and HLA in healthy donors. PCR amplification relied on 60 Vbeta primers (plus 13 Jbeta primers). The data were produced by immunoSEQ multiplex PCR, yet TCRdb's version contains in-frame clones alone and is incomplete. The table records 170,000 or so clones, around 77% of them present only once. Sequencing was done on a sample of PBMCs. Receptor source: a woman in her 30s in good health and CMV-seronegative.

This clone appeared a few times. The rearrangement uses TRBV7-2 and TRBJ2-5, with 8 bases identical to TRBD2. V lost 4 bases and J lost 7; bases outside the gene matches: 5. Germline V gene data show CDR1 as SGHTA and CDR2 as FQGNSA. This CDR3 has 13 amino acids. CDR3 sequence: CASSSGTSGTQYF. In nucleotides, the CDR3 is TGTGCCAGCAGCTCTGGGACTAGTGGGACCCAGTACTTC.

The rearrangement links TRBV10-3 to TRBJ2-1; 10 nucleotides line up with TRBD2. V lost 5 bases and J lost 4; bases outside the gene matches: 8. Germline V gives CDR1 ENHRY, CDR2 SYGVKD. The CDR3 covers 16 residues. CDR3 DNA sequence: TGTGCCATCAGTAATTTGGGAGCGGGGGGGTACAATGAGCAGTTCTTC. It codes for CAISNLGAGGYNEQFF.

The rearrangement links TRBV5-8 to TRBJ2-1; 7 bases match TRBD1. This CDR3 comprises 15 residues. The germline gives CDR1 SGHTS, CDR2 YDEGEE. Trimming removed 8 bases from V and 1 base from J; junction bases left unmatched: 9. CDR3: CASQTGTASYNEQFF. As DNA, the CDR3 is TGTGCCAGTCAAACCGGGACAGCTTCCTACAATGAGCAGTTCTTC.

V and J are TRBV30 and TRBJ1-1, with D tentatively TRBD1 (6 bases). V was shortened by 2 bases and J by 12 bases, with 13 bases between the two germline ends. CDR1 is GTSNPN and CDR2 is SVGIG in the germline V gene (reference sequence). This CDR3 has 11 residues. In DNA, the CDR3 is TGTGCCTGGAGTCCTACAGGGAATACTTTCTTT. Encoded protein: CAWSPTGNTFF.

This clone was seen only once. The chain recombines TRBV5-1 with TRBJ2-3; D is perhaps TRBD2 (6 bases). The CDR3 spans 17 residues. CDR1 and CDR2 (germline): SGHRS, YFSETQ. Trimming shortened V by 6 bases and J by 2 bases, and 22 bases separated the two germline ends. The CDR3 spells CASTPREWGEVTDTQYF. CDR3 sequence (DNA): TGCGCCAGCACCCCTAGGGAGTGGGGGGAAGTCACAGATACGCAGTATTTT. Complete variable domain (other parts from reference TRBV5-1 and TRBJ2-3): KAGVTQTPRYLIKTRGQQVTLSCSPISGHRSVSWYQQTPGQGLQFLFEYFSETQRNKGNFPGRFSGRQFSNSRSEMNVSTLELGDSALYLCASTPREWGEVTDTQYFGPGTRLTVL.

V is TRBV19 and J is TRBJ2-5; possibly TRBD1 for D (5 bases). This CDR3 has 13 amino acids. Germline-derived CDR1 and CDR2 are LNHDA and SQIVND (reference sequence). V was shortened by 2 bases and J by 2 bases, with 6 bases between the two germline ends. The CDR3 DNA reads as TGTGCCAGTAGTATACCAGGGCAAGAGACCCAGTACTTC. This codes for CASSIPGQETQYF.

The chain employs TRBV27 and TRBJ2-7; 7 nucleotides line up with TRBD1. The CDR3 covers 16 residues. After removal of 2 bases from V and 5 bases from J, the junction contained 12 bases not matched to a gene. The germline V gene has CDR1 MNHEY and CDR2 SMNVEV (reference sequence). CDR3 residues: CASSLGRAGGVDEQYF. The CDR3 coding sequence is TGTGCCAGCAGTTTAGGTAGGGCAGGGGGTGTGGACGAGCAGTACTTC.

This clone turned up a few times. The chain joins TRBV5-1 to TRBJ1-3, with 8 bases lining up with TRBD1. V dropped 5 bases and J dropped 2; count of bases not matched to a gene: 6. Germline CDR1 reads SGHRS; CDR2 reads YFSETQ. CDR3 length equals 15 residues. The CDR3 DNA is TGCGCCAGCAGACCAACAGGGGGACCTGGAAACACCATATATTTT. Encoded protein: CASRPTGGPGNTIYF.

In nucleotides, the CDR3 is TGTGCCAGCAGCGGGGGACAGTCGCCTAACTATGGCTACACCTTC. Its protein is CASSGGQSPNYGYTF. The J gene is TRBJ1-2, the V gene TRBV9; TRBD1 aligns across 7 bases. Per the germline V gene, CDR1 is SGDLS and CDR2 is YYNGEE. The V gene end was trimmed by 3 bases and the J gene end by 0 bases; junction bases not matched to a gene: 5. This CDR3 spans 15 amino acids. The entire variable domain, with the rest obtained from reference TRBV9 and TRBJ1-2, is as follows: DSGVTQTPKHLITATGQRVTLRCSPRSGDLSVYWYQQSLDQGLQFLIQYYNGEERAKGNILERFSAQQFPDLHSELNLSSLELGDSALYFCASSGGQSPNYGYTFGSGTRLTVV.

This chain uses TRBV29-1 with TRBJ1-1; D might be TRBD1 (5 bases). The ends were cut back, 2 bases at V and 2 bases at J, with 12 bases in the middle. The length of the CDR3 is 14 residues. The germline gives CDR1 SQVTM, CDR2 ANQGSEA. The CDR3 region has the DNA TGCAGCGTTGAAATGACAGCCAAAAACACTGAAGCTTTCTTT. Amino acids: CSVEMTAKNTEAFF.

V is TRBV7-3 and J is TRBJ2-1, with D possibly matching TRBD2 (6 bases). V was clipped by 5 bases and J by 9 bases, with 11 bases between them. The CDR3 loop spans 12 amino acids. CDR1 is SGHTA and CDR2 is FQGTGA in the germline V gene. CDR3: CASSLGGIEQFF. CDR3 DNA: TGTGCCAGCAGCCTGGGCGGGATTGAGCAGTTCTTC.

The rearrangement joins TRBV5-1 to TRBJ2-7; a possible D gene is TRBD1 (6 bases). Germline V lookup: CDR1 SGHRS, CDR2 YFSETQ. This CDR3 region has 15 residues. Trimming shortened V by 0 bases and J by 7 bases, and 17 bases separated the two germline ends. The CDR3 DNA reads TGCGCCAGCAGCTTGGACGGACAGACCCCTTTGGAGCAGTACTTC. It specifies CASSLDGQTPLEQYF.

This clone was detected only once. The chain has TRBV11-2 and TRBJ2-5, with D tentatively TRBD2 (6 bases). The J call is uncertain, as TRBJ2-7 better fits the DNA end. The CDR3 runs to 16 residues. Germline CDR1 reads SGHAT; CDR2 reads FQNNGV. The CDR3 protein is CASSSGNRGRLYEQYF. In DNA, the CDR3 is TGTGCCAGCAGCTCCGGGAATCGGGGGAGGCTCTACGAGCAGTACTTC.

This chain uses TRBV5-6 with TRBJ2-5; D possibly corresponds to TRBD1 (7 bases). The germline V and J ends were trimmed by 0 bases and 1 base, with 10 bases remaining between them. Germline V CDR1 and CDR2: SGHDT, YYEEEE. This CDR3 is built from 15 residues. CDR3 sequence: CASSLAQGGQETQYF. DNA for the CDR3: TGTGCCAGCAGCTTGGCTCAGGGGGGCCAAGAGACCCAGTACTTC.

The chain is built from TRBV19 and TRBJ1-5; 9 bases map to TRBD1. The CDR3 sequence is 13 residues long. The V gene end was trimmed by 5 bases and the J gene end by 10 bases; junction bases not matched to a gene: 6. Germline assignment: CDR1 LNHDA and CDR2 SQIVND (reference sequence). CDR3 nucleotide sequence: TGTGCCAGTAGTGTAGGGACAGGGACTCCCCAGCATTTT. It yields the protein CASSVGTGTPQHF.

The V call is TRBV11-2, the J call TRBJ2-3; 10 positions agree with TRBD2. The CDR3 has 15 residues. Trimming took 3 bases from V and 1 from J; bases not matched to a gene: 1. CDR1 SGHAT and CDR2 FQNNGV come from the germline V gene. The CDR3 loop is CASSFGTSGTDTQYF. In DNA form, the CDR3 reads TGTGCCAGCAGCTTCGGGACTAGCGGCACAGATACGCAGTATTTT.

The J gene is TRBJ1-3, the V gene TRBV4-1, with a tentative D call TRBD1 (5 bases). Germline V lookup: CDR1 MGHRA, CDR2 YSYEKL. The CDR3 has 17 amino acids. The V and J ends lost 2 bases and 3 bases respectively, with 17 bases between them. CDR3: CASSQHAEQARGNTIYF. The CDR3 DNA is TGCGCCAGCAGCCAACACGCGGAACAGGCCCGTGGAAACACCATATATTTT.

V and J are TRBV7-9 and TRBJ2-1, with D possibly matching TRBD2 (7 bases). This CDR3 is 15 amino acids long. Deletions cut 3 bases from V and 3 bases from J, with 12 bases between. Germline V gene data show CDR1 as SEHNR and CDR2 as FQNEAQ (reference sequence). The CDR3 loop reads CASSFLGGGYNEQFF. CDR3 nucleotides: TGTGCCAGCAGCTTCCTGGGAGGGGGCTACAATGAGCAGTTCTTC.

The chain uses TRBV5-4 and TRBJ2-7; possible D gene TRBD2, 5 bases. V lost 5 bases, J lost 1 base, and 16 bases lay in between. This CDR3 contains 15 residues. CDR1 and CDR2 from the germline V gene are SGHNT and YYREEE (reference sequence). The CDR3 DNA reads as TGTGCCAGCAGTAAGCCGGGGTACGGTTCCTACGAGCAGTACTTC. Encoded protein: CASSKPGYGSYEQYF. Together with reference TRBV5-4 and TRBJ2-7, the CDR3 gives the full variable domain: ETGVTQSPTHLIKTRGQQVTLRCSSQSGHNTVSWYQQALGQGPQFIFQYYREEENGRGNFPPRFSGLQFPNYSSELNVNALELDDSALYLCASSKPGYGSYEQYFGPGTRLTVT.

This CDR3 reads CASSEADWYEQYF. As DNA, the CDR3 is TGTGCCAGCAGTGAAGCGGACTGGTACGAGCAGTACTTC. The chain has TRBV6-1 and TRBJ2-7; possibly TRBD2 for D (5 bases). The CDR3 spans 13 residues. V dropped 0 bases and J dropped 4 bases, with 7 bases sitting between them. The germline V gene encodes CDR1 MNHNS and CDR2 SASEGT.

The CDR3 region has the DNA TGTGCCAGCAGCAAGCGGGGGCCCCCCTCGAATGAGCAGTTCTTC. This encodes CASSKRGPPSNEQFF. The chain has TRBV7-3 and TRBJ2-1; 8 positions match TRBD2. There are 15 residues in the CDR3. CDR1 and CDR2 from the germline V gene are SGHTA and FQGTGA. V dropped 5 bases and J dropped 7; count of bases not matched to a gene: 10.